This entry describes one TCR beta chain. The antigen remains undetermined. The germline gives CDR1 SEHNR, CDR2 FQNEAQ (reference sequence). This CDR3 is built from 13 residues. The junction had 3 bases not matched to a gene; V was cut back by 6 bases and J by 3 bases. This sample was included in a study of T-cell memory formation after mild COVID-19. Looking at the study overall: The TCR clusters were mostly specific to one donor. General observations from the study: A balance of CD4 and CD8 characterized clones contracting day 15 to 85, whereas later expanders leaned CD4+.

From the 5' RACE reads, TCRdb called clonotypes with MiXCR, one entry per CDR3 protein. The table records some 120,000 distinct CDR3 sequences, about a sixth of them present only once. The sample comprised PBMCs or a T cell subset sorted from them (not recorded which). The clonotype was recovered from a man aged 18 to 35 who had mild COVID-19 (a few samples of this study predate the infection). Cell type and time point are not known. The chain carries TRBV7-9 and TRBJ2-3, with 7 positions matching TRBD2. The DNA for the CDR3 is TGTGCCAGCAGTCAAGCGGGGACAGATACGCAGTATTTT. Translating it yields CASSQAGTDTQYF.